The clone carrying this T cell receptor (beta chain) was found once. The target antigen is unknown. The CDR3 regions of TCR beta were amplified from RNA transcripts. During a first-round RT-PCR of the TCR CDR3, the HTBI primer set was used. TCRdb used MiXCR to reprocess the multiplex PCR reads, holding one entry per CDR3 protein. The table has some 350,000 distinct CDR3 sequences, approximately 15% seen once. On the basis of clinical symptoms, serum thyroxine and TRAb, thyroid ultrasound and orbital computed tomography, diagnoses were made. This entry comes from a study of T cells in Graves' hyperthyroidism and ophthalmopathy. Study background: Upon initial diagnosis and before any treatment, peripheral blood was collected.

Whole-study results and caveats: Most thyroid clonotypes that were expanded above 0.001 also turned up in blood. Separating ophthalmopathy from stable hyperthyroidism was achieved by a 13 V-J model.

V was pared by 6 bases and J by 2 bases, with 9 bases of the junction left unmatched. This CDR3 is built from 15 residues. Germline V gene lookup returns CDR1 SNHLY and CDR2 FYNNEI. The rearrangement uses TRBV2 and TRBJ1-1, with 7 bases fitting TRBD1. Sequenced: blood. This TCR came from a woman in her thirties or forties with Graves' ophthalmopathy. The DNA of the CDR3 is TGTGCCAGCAGCCAAGCTCCAGGGGGTAACACTGAAGCTTTCTTT. It is translated as CASSQAPGGNTEAFF.